There are a few counts of the clone carrying this T cell receptor beta chain. Authors' analysis steps: From reference gene primer amplification, estimates of nucleated cell counts were derived. The protocol was immunoSEQ multiplex PCR, while the TCRdb copy is restricted to in-frame clones and leaves out a portion. That table gives V, J and clone size, and the DNA gave D and trimming. The table records 110,000 to 150,000 clones, around 82% of them present only once. The sample originates from a study of blood T cell repertoires in COVID-19. Study at large: From T cells, B-cell-depleted T cells, or PBMCs came the material, which was cDNA or gDNA.

Sequencing used peripheral blood. This TCR derives from a human donor in a cohort sampled during active COVID-19.

The CDR3: CASSGGTGHIKTGELFF. CDR3 nucleotide sequence: TGTGCCAGCAGCGGTGGGACAGGGCACATCAAGACCGGGGAGCTGTTTTTT. J is TRBJ2-2 and V is TRBV21-1; TRBD1 is the table's D call and was not checked against the DNA. TRBV21-1 is a pseudogene. The CDR3 covers 17 residues.